This T cell receptor beta chain was sequenced during a study of beta chain features in type 1 diabetes. Overall study findings and caveats: There was a moderate but significant shortening of TCRB CDR3s in all four CD4+ subsets of Type 1 diabetes patients.

Investigators reverse transcribed all isolated RNA, so they sequenced expressed TCRB transcripts. Sequenced by immunoSEQ multiplex PCR; TCRdb stores in-frame clones only, minus some. The table records nearly 700,000 clones, about an eighth of them present only once. Turning to this clone: No antigen is known for it.

Trimming removed 2 bases from V and 0 bases from J, with 7 bases in between. Germline lookup yields CDR1 MNHEY and CDR2 SMNVEV (reference sequence). The CDR3 is 14 residues long. The sequenced sample consisted of naive CD4+ T cells from blood. The sequence derives from a man aged 18 to 29 with type 1 diabetes. This rearrangement joins TRBV27 to TRBJ1-1, with D unclear. The CDR3 is CASSLKGVNTEAFF. Written as DNA, the CDR3 is TGTGCCAGCAGTTTAAAGGGAGTGAACACTGAAGCTTTCTTT.